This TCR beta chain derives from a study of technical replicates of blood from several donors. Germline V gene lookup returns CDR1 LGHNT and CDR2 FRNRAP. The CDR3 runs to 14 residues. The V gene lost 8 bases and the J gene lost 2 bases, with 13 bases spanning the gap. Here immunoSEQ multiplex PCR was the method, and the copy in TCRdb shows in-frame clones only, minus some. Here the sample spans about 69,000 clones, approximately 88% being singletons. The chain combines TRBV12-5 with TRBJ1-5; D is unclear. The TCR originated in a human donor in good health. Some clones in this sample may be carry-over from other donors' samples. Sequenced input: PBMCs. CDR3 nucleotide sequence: TGTGCTAGTCAGGAGGGATCTGGCAATCAGCCCCAGCATTTT. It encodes CASQEGSGNQPQHF.